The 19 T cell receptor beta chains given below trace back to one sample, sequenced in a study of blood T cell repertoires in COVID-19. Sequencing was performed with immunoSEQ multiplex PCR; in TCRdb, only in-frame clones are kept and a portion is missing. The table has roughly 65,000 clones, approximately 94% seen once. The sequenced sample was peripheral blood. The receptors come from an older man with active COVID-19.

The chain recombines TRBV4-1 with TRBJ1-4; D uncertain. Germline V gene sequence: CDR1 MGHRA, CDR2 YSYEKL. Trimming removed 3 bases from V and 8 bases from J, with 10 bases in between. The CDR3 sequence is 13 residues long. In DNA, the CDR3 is TGCGCCAGCAGCCACCAACCGGGGGAAAAACTGTTTTTT. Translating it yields CASSHQPGEKLFF.

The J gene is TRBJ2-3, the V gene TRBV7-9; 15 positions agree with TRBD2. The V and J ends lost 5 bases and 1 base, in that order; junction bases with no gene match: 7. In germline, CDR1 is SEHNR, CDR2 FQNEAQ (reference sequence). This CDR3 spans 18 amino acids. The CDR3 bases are TGTGCCAGCAGCCTCGGACTAGCGGGGGGGCCGGGCACAGATACGCAGTATTTT. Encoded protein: CASSLGLAGGPGTDTQYF.

The CDR3 spells CASSPRGGQVTEAFF. CDR3 DNA: TGTGCCAGCAGCCCGCGAGGGGGCCAAGTCACTGAAGCTTTCTTT. The chain carries TRBV11-2 and TRBJ1-1, with 7 positions matching TRBD1. The CDR3 contains 15 residues. Germline CDR1 reads SGHAT; CDR2 reads FQNNGV. With 5 bases clipped from V and 4 bases from J, the junction kept 10 bases outside the gene matches.

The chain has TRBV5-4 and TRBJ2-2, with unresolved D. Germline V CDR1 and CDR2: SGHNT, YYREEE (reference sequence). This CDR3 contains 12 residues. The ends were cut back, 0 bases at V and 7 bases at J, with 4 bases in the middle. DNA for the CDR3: TGTGCCAGCAGCTTGGATATCGGGGAGCTGTTTTTT. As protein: CASSLDIGELFF.

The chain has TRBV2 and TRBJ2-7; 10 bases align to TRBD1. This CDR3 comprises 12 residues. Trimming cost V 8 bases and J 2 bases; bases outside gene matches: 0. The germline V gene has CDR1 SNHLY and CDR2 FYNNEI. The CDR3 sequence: CASGQGAYEQYV. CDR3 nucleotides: TGTGCCAGCGGACAGGGGGCCTACGAGCAGTACGTC.

Here the CDR3 reads CASSPDYSGGADTQYF. The CDR3 DNA reads as TGTGCCAGCTCACCAGACTATAGCGGGGGGGCAGATACGCAGTATTTT. The J gene is TRBJ2-3, the V gene TRBV18, with 11 bases identical to TRBD2. The V gene's germline CDR1 is KGHSH and CDR2 LQKENI. The CDR3 extends over 16 amino acids. V dropped 2 bases and J dropped 4; count of bases not matched to a gene: 5. Variable domain in full (rest from reference TRBV18 and TRBJ2-3): NAGVMQNPRHLVRRRGQEARLRCSPMKGHSHVYWYRQLPEEGLKFMVYLQKENIIDESGMPKERFSAEFPKEGPSILRIQQVVRGDSAAYFCASSPDYSGGADTQYFGPGTRLTVL.

The CDR3 region has the DNA TGTGCCATCAGTGGAGCAGATACGCAGTATTTT. Amino acids: CAISGADTQYF. The chain couples TRBV10-3 to TRBJ2-3; D is uncertain. Trimming removed 4 bases at V and 4 bases at J, with 3 bases between. This CDR3 comprises 11 residues. CDR1 and CDR2 from the germline V gene are ENHRY and SYGVKD.

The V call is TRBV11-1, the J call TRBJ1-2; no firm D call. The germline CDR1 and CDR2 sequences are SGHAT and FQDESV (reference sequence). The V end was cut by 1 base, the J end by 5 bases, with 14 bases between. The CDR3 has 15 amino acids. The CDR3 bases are TGTGCCAGCAGCTTAGGTAGGACTCCCGGATATGGCTACACCTTC. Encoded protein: CASSLGRTPGYGYTF.

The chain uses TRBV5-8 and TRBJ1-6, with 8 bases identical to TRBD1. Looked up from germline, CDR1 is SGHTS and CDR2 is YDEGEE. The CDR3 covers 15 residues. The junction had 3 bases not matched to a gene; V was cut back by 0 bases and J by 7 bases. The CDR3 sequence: CASSLGQGRNSPLHF. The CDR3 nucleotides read TGTGCCAGCAGCTTGGGACAGGGGAGAAATTCACCCCTCCACTTT. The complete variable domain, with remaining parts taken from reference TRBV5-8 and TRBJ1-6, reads EAGVTQSPTHLIKTRGQQATLRCSPISGHTSVYWYQQALGLGLQFLLWYDEGEERNRGNFPPRFSGRQFPNYSSELNVNALELEDSALYLCASSLGQGRNSPLHFGNGTRLTVT.

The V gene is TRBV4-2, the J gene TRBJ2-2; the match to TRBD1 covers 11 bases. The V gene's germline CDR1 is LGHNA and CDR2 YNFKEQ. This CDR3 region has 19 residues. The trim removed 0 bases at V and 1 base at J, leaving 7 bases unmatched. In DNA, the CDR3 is TGTGCCAGCAGCCAAGATGGGACAGGGGGGCCCTTGAACACCGGGGAGCTGTTTTTT. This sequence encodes CASSQDGTGGPLNTGELFF.

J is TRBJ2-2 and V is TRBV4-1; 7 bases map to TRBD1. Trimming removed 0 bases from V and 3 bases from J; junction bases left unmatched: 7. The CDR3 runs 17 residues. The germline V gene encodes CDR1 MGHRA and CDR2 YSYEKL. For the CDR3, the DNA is TGCGCCAGCAGCCAAGATGTAGGGGGCGGATACACCGGGGAGCTGTTTTTT. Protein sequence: CASSQDVGGGYTGELFF.

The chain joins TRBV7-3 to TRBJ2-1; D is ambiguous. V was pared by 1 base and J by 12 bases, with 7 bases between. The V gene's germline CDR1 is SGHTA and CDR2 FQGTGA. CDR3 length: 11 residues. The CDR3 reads CASSLNSAQFF. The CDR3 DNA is TGTGCCAGCAGCTTAAACAGTGCGCAGTTCTTC.

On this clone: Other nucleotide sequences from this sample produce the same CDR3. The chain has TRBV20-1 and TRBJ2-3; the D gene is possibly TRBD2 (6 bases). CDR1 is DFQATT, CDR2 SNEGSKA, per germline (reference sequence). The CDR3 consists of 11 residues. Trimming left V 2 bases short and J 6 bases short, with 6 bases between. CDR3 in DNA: TGCAGTGCTAGACTAGCGGATACGCAGTATTTT. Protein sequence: CSARLADTQYF.

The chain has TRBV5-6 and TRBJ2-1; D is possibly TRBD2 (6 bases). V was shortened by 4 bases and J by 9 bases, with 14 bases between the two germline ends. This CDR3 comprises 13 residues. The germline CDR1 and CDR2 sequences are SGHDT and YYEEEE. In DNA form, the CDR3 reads TGTGCCAGCAGCGACAGACTAGATCTTGAGCAGTTCTTC. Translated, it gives CASSDRLDLEQFF. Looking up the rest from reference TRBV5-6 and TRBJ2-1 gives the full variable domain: DAGVTQSPTHLIKTRGQQVTLRCSPKSGHDTVSWYQQALGQGPQFIFQYYEEEERQRGNFPDRFSGHQFPNYSSELNVNALLLGDSALYLCASSDRLDLEQFFGPGTRLTVL.

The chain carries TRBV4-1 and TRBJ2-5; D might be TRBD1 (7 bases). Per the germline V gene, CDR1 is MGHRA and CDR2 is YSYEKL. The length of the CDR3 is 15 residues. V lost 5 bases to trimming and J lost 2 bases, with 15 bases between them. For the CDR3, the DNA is TGCGCCAGCAGCAGCCGACAGGGACTTCAAGAGACCCAGTACTTC. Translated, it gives CASSSRQGLQETQYF.

CDR3 sequence reads: CASSNMEGTGDSNQPQHF. As DNA, the CDR3 is TGTGCCAGCAGCAACATGGAAGGGACAGGGGATAGCAATCAGCCCCAGCATTTT. The genes are TRBV7-9 and TRBJ1-5; 10 nucleotides match TRBD1. V trimming: 5 bases; J trimming: 0 bases; junction bases outside the gene matches: 10. The CDR3 runs to 18 residues. Germline V lookup: CDR1 SEHNR, CDR2 FQNEAQ (reference sequence).

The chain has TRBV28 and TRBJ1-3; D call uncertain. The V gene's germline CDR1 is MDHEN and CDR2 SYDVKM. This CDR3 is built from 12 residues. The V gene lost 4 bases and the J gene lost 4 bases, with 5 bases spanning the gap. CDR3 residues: CASSSGGNTIYF. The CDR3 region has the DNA TGTGCCAGCAGTTCAGGCGGAAACACCATATATTTT. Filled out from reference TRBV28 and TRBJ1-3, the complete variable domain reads DVKVTQSSRYLVKRTGEKVFLECVQDMDHENMFWYRQDPGLGLRLIYFSYDVKMKEKGDIPEGYSVSREKKERFSLILESASTNQTSMYLCASSSGGNTIYFGEGSWLTVV.

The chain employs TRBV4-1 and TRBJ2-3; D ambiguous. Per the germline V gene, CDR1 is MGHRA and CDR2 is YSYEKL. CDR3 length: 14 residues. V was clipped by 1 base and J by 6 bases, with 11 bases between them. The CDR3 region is CASSQVTAADTQYF. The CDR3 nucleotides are TGCGCCAGCAGCCAAGTTACCGCCGCGGATACGCAGTATTTT.

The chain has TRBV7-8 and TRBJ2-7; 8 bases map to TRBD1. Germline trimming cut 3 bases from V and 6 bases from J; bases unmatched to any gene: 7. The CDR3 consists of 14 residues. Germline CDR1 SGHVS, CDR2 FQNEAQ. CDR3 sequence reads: CASSFLRTGREQYV. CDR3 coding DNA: TGTGCCAGCAGCTTCCTCCGGACAGGGCGCGAGCAGTACGTC.